The next 24 T cell receptor beta chains were all read from a single sample in a study of T cell repertoires in cytomegalovirus infection. TCRdb passed the reads through MiXCR, listing each CDR3 protein once. The data contain roughly 500,000 distinct CDR3 sequences, about 11% of them seen just once; the ten biggest clones take up 9.5% to 13%. Specimen: PBMCs. These receptors were collected from a human donor in good health (CMV status not recorded). Some clones in this sample may be carry-over from other donors' samples.

In DNA, the CDR3 is TGTGCCAGCAGCCCGACCGCGATGAACACTGAAGCTTTCTTT. Protein product: CASSPTAMNTEAFF. This chain connects TRBV5-8 to TRBJ1-1, with D hard to call. The germline V gene has CDR1 SGHTS and CDR2 YDEGEE. The CDR3 is 14 amino acids. The V end lost 4 bases, the J end lost 0 bases, and 10 bases lay between the germline ends.

This clonotype was recorded at least ten times. The J gene is TRBJ2-1, the V gene TRBV7-3; D is possibly TRBD1 or TRBD2 (5 bases each). V shed 2 bases and J shed 8 bases, with 13 bases lying between them. CDR1 and CDR2 (germline): SGHTA, FQGTGA. The CDR3 sequence is 14 residues long. The chain's CDR3 is CASSLSPRGDEQFF. The CDR3, as DNA: TGTGCCAGCAGCTTATCCCCGAGGGGCGATGAGCAGTTCTTC.

This clonotype was recorded at least ten times. This chain connects TRBV27 to TRBJ2-2; 7 positions match TRBD2. The CDR3 has 17 amino acids. CDR1 and CDR2 (germline): MNHEY, SMNVEV (reference sequence). V shed 5 bases, J shed 5 bases, and the junction held 14 bases outside the gene matches. The CDR3, as DNA: TGTGCCAGCAGTATTCGATCTAGCGGATACACAACCGGGGAGCTGTTTTTT. Its protein is CASSIRSSGYTTGELFF.

This clonotype appeared many times. This sequence joins TRBV6-6 and TRBJ2-1; possible D gene TRBD2, 6 bases. This CDR3 has 16 residues. CDR1 is MNHNY, CDR2 SVGAGI, per germline (reference sequence). Trimming shortened V by 2 bases and J by 0 bases, and 11 bases separated the two germline ends. The CDR3: CASSYETGASYNEQFF. The CDR3 DNA reads TGTGCCAGCAGTTACGAGACGGGAGCCTCCTACAATGAGCAGTTCTTC.

This clonotype was found many times. This chain links TRBV12-3 or TRBV12-4 with TRBJ2-1; D perhaps matches TRBD1 (6 bases). Trimming stripped 6 bases from V and 14 bases from J, with 23 bases between. The CDR3 is 14 residues long. CDR3 DNA: TGTGCCAGCAGAGAAACAGGGAACAGCGGACGGGAGTTCTTC. It yields the protein CASRETGNSGREFF.

This clonotype was observed many times. The chain is built from TRBV19 and TRBJ1-1; D might be TRBD1 (5 bases). The CDR3 loop spans 13 amino acids. Germline V gene sequence: CDR1 LNHDA, CDR2 SQIVND (reference sequence). Trimming cost V 3 bases and J 6 bases, with 11 bases left between them. DNA for the CDR3: TGTGCCAGTAGTATCACGGGGACCTCTGAAGCTTTCTTT. Translated, it gives CASSITGTSEAFF.

This clonotype was detected many times. The chain links TRBV18 to TRBJ1-1, with 8 bases aligning to TRBD1. With V trimmed by 6 bases and J by 3 bases, 12 bases remained unmatched. From germline, CDR1 is KGHSH and CDR2 LQKENI. CDR3 size: 16 residues. CDR3 DNA sequence: TGTGCCAGCTCGGCGGACAGGGCAGGGGGACACACTGAAGCTTTCTTT. The encoded protein is CASSADRAGGHTEAFF.

The chain is built from TRBV10-3 and TRBJ2-7; 8 bases are shared with TRBD1. The CDR3 length is 13 residues. Trimming removed 3 bases from V and 5 bases from J; junction bases left unmatched: 3. Germline CDR1 ENHRY, CDR2 SYGVKD. The CDR3 DNA sequence: TGTGCCATCAGTGACAGACAGGGGAACGAGCAGTACTTC. Its translation: CAISDRQGNEQYF.

This clonotype was seen only a few times. The chain has TRBV19 and TRBJ2-1; D possibly uses TRBD1 or TRBD2 (6 bases each). V dropped 6 bases and J dropped 4 bases, with 10 bases sitting between them. There are 13 residues in the CDR3. The germline V gene encodes CDR1 LNHDA and CDR2 SQIVND (reference sequence). CDR3 in amino acids: CASRPGAYNEQFF. CDR3 DNA: TGTGCCAGTAGGCCGGGGGCATACAATGAGCAGTTCTTC. The entire variable domain, with the rest obtained from reference TRBV19 and TRBJ2-1, is as follows: DGGITQSPKYLFRKEGQNVTLSCEQNLNHDAMYWYRQDPGQGLRLIYYSQIVNDFQKGDIAEGYSVSREKKESFPLTVTSAQKNPTAFYLCASRPGAYNEQFFGPGTRLTVL.

This clonotype was counted only a few times. The CDR3 DNA follows: TGTGCCAGCAACCAGGACGGGACAGGGCATCAGCCCCAGCATTTT. It translates to CASNQDGTGHQPQHF. The chain combines TRBV4-2 with TRBJ1-5; 9 bases match TRBD1. V lost 7 bases to trimming and J lost 5 bases; unmatched junction nucleotides: 9. Germline V gives CDR1 LGHNA, CDR2 YNFKEQ. This CDR3 spans 15 amino acids.

There are many counts of this clonotype. The V call is TRBV12-3 or TRBV12-4, the J call TRBJ2-7, with D possibly TRBD1 on 6 matching bases. This CDR3 has 14 amino acids. Trimming shortened V by 7 bases and J by 0 bases, and 13 bases separated the two germline ends. Here the CDR3 reads CASTRQALSYEQYF. CDR3 nucleotide sequence: TGTGCCAGCACCAGACAGGCCCTCTCCTACGAGCAGTACTTC.

In its sample, this clonotype was seen many times. The J gene is TRBJ1-2, the V gene TRBV7-2, with D perhaps TRBD1 (6 bases). The ends were cut back, 0 bases at V and 5 bases at J, with 13 bases in the middle. In germline, CDR1 is SGHTA, CDR2 FQGNSA. The CDR3 extends over 15 amino acids. CDR3 bases: TGTGCCAGCAGCTTAGCGAATGGACAGCTGTATGGCTACACCTTC. It translates to CASSLANGQLYGYTF.

The chain recombines TRBV7-9 with TRBJ1-1; D unresolved. With 3 bases removed from V and 11 bases from J, the gap between germline ends came to 10 bases. There are 11 residues in the CDR3. The V gene's germline CDR1 is SEHNR and CDR2 FQNEAQ (reference sequence). The chain's CDR3 is CASSLVTSAFF. In DNA form, the CDR3 reads TGTGCCAGCAGCTTGGTGACCTCGGCTTTCTTT.

The rearrangement links TRBV6-5 to TRBJ2-7; D assignment may be TRBD1 or TRBD2 (5 bases each). The V gene lost 0 bases and the J gene lost 5 bases, with 14 bases spanning the gap. The CDR3 has 15 residues. Looked up from germline, CDR1 is MNHEY and CDR2 is SVGAGI. CDR3 coding DNA: TGTGCCAGCAGTTACTCGAGGGGAGTTAGTCACGAGCAGTACTTC. Translated: CASSYSRGVSHEQYF.

This clonotype was found many times. The chain recombines TRBV19 with TRBJ2-7; 7 positions match TRBD1. Germline assignment: CDR1 LNHDA and CDR2 SQIVND (reference sequence). CDR3 length: 15 residues. V trimming: 5 bases; J trimming: 1 base; junction bases outside the gene matches: 8. The CDR3 loop reads CASSEQGQISYEQYF. In DNA, the CDR3 is TGTGCCAGTAGTGAACAGGGGCAAATTTCCTACGAGCAGTACTTC.

Many counts were recorded for this clonotype. The chain couples TRBV5-6 to TRBJ2-2; D is ambiguous. Germline CDR1 and CDR2: SGHDT and YYEEEE. This CDR3 has 17 residues. Between the trimmed V and J ends, which lost 0 bases and 0 bases, there was a span of 12 bases. The CDR3 nucleotides are TGTGCCAGCAGCTTGGCCTTAAGAACAGCGAACACCGGGGAGCTGTTTTTT. This translates into CASSLALRTANTGELFF.

This chain connects TRBV6-6 to TRBJ1-4; D is possibly TRBD1 (5 bases). Trimming pared 2 bases from V and 4 bases from J, leaving 23 bases between. Germline CDR1 reads MNHNY; CDR2 reads SVGAGI (reference sequence). The CDR3 has 19 amino acids. For the CDR3, the DNA is TGTGCCAGCAGTTACCCACGTCAGGGAGGAGCAGACCATAATGAAAAACTGTTTTTT. Residues: CASSYPRQGGADHNEKLFF.

This clonotype occurred many times. The rearrangement links TRBV11-2 to TRBJ1-4, with a possible D match to TRBD1 (5 bases). Per the germline V gene, CDR1 is SGHAT and CDR2 is FQNNGV. This CDR3 has 15 amino acids. V was clipped by 0 bases and J by 3 bases, with 8 bases between them. Here the CDR3 reads CASSLDGGSNEKLFF. In DNA, the CDR3 is TGTGCCAGCAGCTTAGATGGGGGGTCTAATGAAAAACTGTTTTTT.

This clonotype was recorded at least ten times. The chain uses TRBV12-3 or TRBV12-4 and TRBJ1-5; D unclear. Trimming removed 8 bases at V and 2 bases at J, with 13 bases between. The CDR3 totals 14 residues. The CDR3, as DNA: TGTGCCAGCTGCGGAAGCGGACGCAATCAGCCCCAGCATTTT. It encodes CASCGSGRNQPQHF.

The chain joins TRBV30 to TRBJ1-1; D possibly corresponds to TRBD1 (6 bases). Trimming left V 3 bases short and J 6 bases short, with 17 bases between. CDR3 size: 14 residues. Germline V gene sequence: CDR1 GTSNPN, CDR2 SVGIG (reference sequence). CDR3: CAWSPTQGSSEAFF. CDR3 DNA sequence: TGTGCCTGGAGCCCTACACAGGGTAGCTCTGAAGCTTTCTTT.

Concerning this clonotype itself: A much larger clone lies a single base off, so this may be a read error. This sequence joins TRBV28 and TRBJ2-1, with 9 bases identical to TRBD1. Germline V lookup: CDR1 MDHEN, CDR2 SYDVKM. There are 16 residues in the CDR3. J lost 7 bases, V lost 5 bases, and 12 bases had no gene match. The CDR3 DNA is TGTGCCAGCAGTCCCTCCGGACAGGGGAGGAGGAATGAGCAGTTCTTC. This sequence encodes CASSPSGQGRRNEQFF.

This clonotype appeared a few times. The chain employs TRBV5-1 and TRBJ2-1; 8 positions match TRBD1. V lost 0 bases and J lost 12; bases outside the gene matches: 2. CDR3 length equals 12 residues. Germline lookup yields CDR1 SGHRS and CDR2 YFSETQ. The CDR3 DNA reads TGCGCCAGCAGCTTGGAGGGGACAGGGCAGTTCTTC. Its translation is CASSLEGTGQFF. Combining the CDR3 with reference TRBV5-1 and TRBJ2-1 gives the whole variable domain KAGVTQTPRYLIKTRGQQVTLSCSPISGHRSVSWYQQTPGQGLQFLFEYFSETQRNKGNFPGRFSGRQFSNSRSEMNVSTLELGDSALYLCASSLEGTGQFFGPGTRLTVL.

The sample holds many counts of this clonotype. The chain joins TRBV5-4 to TRBJ2-7; the D gene is possibly TRBD1 (6 bases). Looked up from germline, CDR1 is SGHNT and CDR2 is YYREEE (reference sequence). V lost 1 base and J 2 bases, leaving 10 bases between the germline ends. The CDR3 is made up of 14 amino acids. Here the CDR3 DNA reads TGTGCCAGCAGCTTGTCAGGGGCTACCTACGAGCAGTACTTC. Translating it yields CASSLSGATYEQYF. Using reference TRBV5-4 and TRBJ2-7 for the parts outside the CDR3, the full variable domain is ETGVTQSPTHLIKTRGQQVTLRCSSQSGHNTVSWYQQALGQGPQFIFQYYREEENGRGNFPPRFSGLQFPNYSSELNVNALELDDSALYLCASSLSGATYEQYFGPGTRLTVT.

This clonotype was recorded at least ten times. The CDR3: CASSFSLGGEQFF. The CDR3 DNA is TGTGCCAGCAGTTTCTCTCTAGGGGGTGAGCAGTTCTTC. V is TRBV12-3 or TRBV12-4 and J is TRBJ2-1, with D maybe TRBD1 (6 bases). V was pared by 3 bases and J by 9 bases, with 12 bases between. This CDR3 has 13 amino acids.